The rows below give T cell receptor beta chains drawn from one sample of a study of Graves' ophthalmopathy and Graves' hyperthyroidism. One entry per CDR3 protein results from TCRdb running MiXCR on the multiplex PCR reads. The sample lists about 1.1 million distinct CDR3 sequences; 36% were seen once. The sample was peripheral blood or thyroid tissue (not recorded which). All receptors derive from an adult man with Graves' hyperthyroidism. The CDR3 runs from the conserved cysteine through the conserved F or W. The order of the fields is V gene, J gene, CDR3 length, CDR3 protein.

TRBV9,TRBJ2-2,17,CASSVEVGWANTGELFF
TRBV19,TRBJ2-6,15,CASSIMISGANVLTF
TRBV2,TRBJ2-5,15,CASSSSGRTQETQYF
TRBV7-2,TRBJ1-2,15,CASSLESVTSYGYTF
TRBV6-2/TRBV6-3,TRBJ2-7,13,CATVTRGSHEQYF
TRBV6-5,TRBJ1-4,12,CASRYSGEKLFF
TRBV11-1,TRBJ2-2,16,CASSLRTSGNIGELFF
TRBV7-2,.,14,CASSLEAAVGKQFF
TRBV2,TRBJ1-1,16,CASNRYTGTPALVDFF
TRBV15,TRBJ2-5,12,CATSRGQGAQYF
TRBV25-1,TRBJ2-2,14,CASMGGANTGELFF
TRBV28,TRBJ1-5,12,CASTAPRGPQHF
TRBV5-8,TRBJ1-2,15,CASSSSGGKPYGYTF
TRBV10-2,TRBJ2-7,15,CASSESPGLVDEQYF
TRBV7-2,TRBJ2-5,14,CASSLLHSGETQYF
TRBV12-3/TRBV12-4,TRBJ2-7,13,CASSLTEGIEQYF
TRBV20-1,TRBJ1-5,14,CSARAKTGDQPQHF
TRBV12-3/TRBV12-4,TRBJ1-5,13,CASSWRRYQPQHF
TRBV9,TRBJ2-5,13,CASSVDGRGDQYF
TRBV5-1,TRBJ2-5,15,CASKLGLVDQETQYF
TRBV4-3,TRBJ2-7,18,CASSQDPIWTSDSYEQYF
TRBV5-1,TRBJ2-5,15,CASSLGRGGPETQYF
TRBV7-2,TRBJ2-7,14,CASSSRTVSYEQYF
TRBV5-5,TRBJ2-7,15,CASSLKRDTYYEQYF
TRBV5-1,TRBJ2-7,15,CASSLLGQGSHEQYF
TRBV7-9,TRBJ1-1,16,CASSAGQGGRGTEAFF
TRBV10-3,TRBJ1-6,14,CAISDGGGNSPLHF
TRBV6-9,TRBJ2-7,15,CASSTRIAGVYEQYF